This entry concerns a single TCR beta chain. Its target is unknown. This sample stems from a study of T cells in Graves' hyperthyroidism and ophthalmopathy. Notes on the study in general: Blood also showed most of the thyroid clonotypes that were expanded above 0.001.

Patients aged 18 to 65 had newly diagnosed hyperthyroidism lasting under 2 months. On the basis of clinical symptoms, serum thyroxine and TRAb, thyroid ultrasound and orbital computed tomography, diagnoses were made. RNA transcripts served as the template for amplifying TCR beta CDR3 regions. First-round RT-PCR with HTBI primers amplified the TCR CDR3 region. MiXCR, applied by TCRdb to the multiplex PCR reads, yields one record per CDR3 protein. The sample yields about 480,000 distinct CDR3 sequences, about an eighth seen once. The germline gives CDR1 SGHVS, CDR2 FQNEAQ. CDR3 size: 15 residues. V gave up 4 bases and J gave up 3 bases; unmatched junction bases: 3.

This receptor was taken from a woman aged 18-29 years with Graves' hyperthyroidism. Sequenced material: blood. This sequence joins TRBV7-8 and TRBJ1-2, with TRBD1 matching over 12 bases. The CDR3, as DNA: TGTGCCAGCAGCTCGGGACAGGGGGCCTACTATGGCTACACCTTC. This codes for CASSSGQGAYYGYTF.